The entry that follows covers one T cell receptor beta chain sequence. Antigen: not known. TCRdb re-called the RT-PCR reads with MiXCR, one entry per CDR3 protein. The top ten clones hold 10% of a sample with more than 700,000 distinct CDR3 sequences, 21% of them seen once. This entry comes from a study of response to subunit inactivated influenza vaccine. Overall study findings and caveats: The authors suggested that few new T cells are recruited per seasonal influenza vaccination.

The TCR comes from a man aged 45-65 years who received an inactivated influenza vaccine. This material consisted of PBMCs from blood, taken approximately 5 days after vaccination.

In nucleotides, the CDR3 is TGCAGTGCTAGAGATCCCCAGGGGAAGTACCAAGAGACCCAGTACTTC. This codes for CSARDPQGKYQETQYF. V usage is TRBV20-1 and J usage is TRBJ2-5; a weak D match, TRBD1 (6 bases). The CDR3 has 16 amino acids. Germline loops: CDR1 DFQATT, CDR2 SNEGSKA (reference sequence). Trimming pared 0 bases from V and 0 bases from J, leaving 14 bases between.